Following are 10 T cell receptor beta chains from one sample sequenced in a study of shared T cell receptors in the human thymus (dated by TCRdb to the early 2020s). Library construction relied on the immunoSEQ multiplex PCR assay. TCRdb limited this immuneACCESS table to in-frame rearrangements with V and J called. A share of clones is missing; checked studies link under half to unresolved V genes, and the rest is unexplained. The sample table shows about 660,000 clones, and over 75% are seen once. The leading ten clones occupy roughly 0.0094% of the sample. This sample was shared with a second study, whose subject was human thymus T cells.

Sequencing was performed on thymocytes. The receptors were gathered from a boy in the first two years of life with a congenital heart defect. Donor details come from another sample of the same person, matched by shared clones.

This clone was observed a handful of times. This chain joins TRBV9 and TRBJ1-1; unclear D gene. The CDR3 sequence is 14 residues long. Germline-derived CDR1 and CDR2 are SGDLS and YYNGEE. V lost 0 bases and J lost 7, with 13 bases in between. The CDR3 is CASSVAAEESEAFF. The CDR3 DNA reads TGTGCCAGCAGCGTAGCCGCTGAGGAGAGTGAAGCTTTCTTT.

The chain is built from TRBV19 and TRBJ1-5; 7 nucleotides agree with TRBD1. The CDR3 runs to 14 residues. Losses at the gene ends were 6 bases for V and 11 bases for J; bases not matched to a gene: 13. The germline CDR1 and CDR2 sequences are LNHDA and SQIVND (reference sequence). CDR3 nucleotides: TGTGCCAGTAGCTCCGGGACAGCCAGGTGGTCCCAGCATTTT. Its translation: CASSSGTARWSQHF.

This clone came up a few times. This CDR3 is CASSIGRGSYEQYF. The CDR3 coding sequence is TGTGCCAGTAGTATAGGTAGAGGGTCCTACGAGCAGTACTTC. V gene TRBV19 combines with J gene TRBJ2-7, with a tentative D call TRBD2 (5 bases). The CDR3 consists of 14 residues. Deletions cut 1 base from V and 1 base from J, with 8 bases between. CDR1 and CDR2 from the germline V gene are LNHDA and SQIVND (reference sequence). Looking up the rest from reference TRBV19 and TRBJ2-7 gives the full variable domain: DGGITQSPKYLFRKEGQNVTLSCEQNLNHDAMYWYRQDPGQGLRLIYYSQIVNDFQKGDIAEGYSVSREKKESFPLTVTSAQKNPTAFYLCASSIGRGSYEQYFGPGTRLTVT.

This clone appeared a single time. This chain uses TRBV4-3 with TRBJ2-3; 10 bases are a match to TRBD2. V lost 0 bases and J lost 1; bases outside the gene matches: 13. The CDR3 loop spans 20 amino acids. Germline V gene lookup returns CDR1 LGHNA and CDR2 YSLEER. CDR3 residues: CASSQDMVRASGGGTDTQYF. In DNA form, the CDR3 reads TGCGCCAGCAGCCAAGACATGGTGCGCGCTAGCGGGGGAGGCACAGATACGCAGTATTTT.

This chain uses TRBV14 with TRBJ2-1, with 16 bases aligning to TRBD2. CDR1 and CDR2 (germline): SGHDN, FVKESK. V was clipped by 1 base and J by 4 bases; unmatched bases: 7. The CDR3 length is 19 residues. The CDR3 protein is CASSQGLSGLAGGYNEQFF. The CDR3 DNA is TGTGCCAGCAGCCAAGGGTTGTCGGGACTAGCGGGAGGGTACAATGAGCAGTTCTTC. The entire variable domain, with the rest obtained from reference TRBV14 and TRBJ2-1, is as follows: EAGVTQFPSHSVIEKGQTVTLRCDPISGHDNLYWYRRVMGKEIKFLLHFVKESKQDESGMPNNRFLAERTGGTYSTLKVQPAELEDSGVYFCASSQGLSGLAGGYNEQFFGPGTRLTVL.

The count of this clone is one. V usage is TRBV18 and J usage is TRBJ2-7, with a possible D match to TRBD1 (6 bases). This CDR3 has 15 amino acids. CDR1 and CDR2 from the germline V gene are KGHSH and LQKENI. V was pared by 3 bases and J by 2 bases, with 14 bases between. CDR3 protein: CASSPGTQRPYEQYF. Here the CDR3 DNA reads TGTGCCAGCTCACCGGGGACACAACGCCCCTACGAGCAGTACTTC. The variable domain in full, with the rest retrieved from reference TRBV18 and TRBJ2-7, is NAGVMQNPRHLVRRRGQEARLRCSPMKGHSHVYWYRQLPEEGLKFMVYLQKENIIDESGMPKERFSAEFPKEGPSILRIQQVVRGDSAAYFCASSPGTQRPYEQYFGPGTRLTVT.

This clone has a handful of counts. The chain is built from TRBV2 and TRBJ2-1; maybe TRBD2 (5 bases). The CDR3 has 12 amino acids. Deletions cut 7 bases from V and 8 bases from J, with 12 bases between. Germline V gene sequence: CDR1 SNHLY, CDR2 FYNNEI. DNA for the CDR3: TGTGCCAGCACAAAGTACGGGGATGAGCAGTTCTTC. The encoded protein is CASTKYGDEQFF.

This clone was recorded a few times. This chain uses TRBV28 with TRBJ1-4, with D uncertain. Trimming removed 2 bases at V and 4 bases at J, with 8 bases between. The CDR3 length is 14 residues. Germline V gene data show CDR1 as MDHEN and CDR2 as SYDVKM. The CDR3 bases are TGTGCCAGCAGTTTAAAAGGGAGTAATGAAAAACTGTTTTTT. Its translation is CASSLKGSNEKLFF.

The chain has TRBV30 and TRBJ2-3, with TRBD2 matching 7 bases. CDR3 length: 16 amino acids. Germline V CDR1 and CDR2: GTSNPN, SVGIG (reference sequence). V shed 1 base, J shed 2 bases, and the junction held 9 bases outside the gene matches. The CDR3 loop is CAWSEWAGDATDTQYF. CDR3 nucleotide sequence: TGTGCCTGGAGTGAATGGGCGGGAGACGCCACAGATACGCAGTATTTT.

Of note for this clone: The junction departs from the called germline gene at one end, perhaps through a read error. This chain uses TRBV6-9 with TRBJ1-6, with a possible D match to TRBD1 (5 bases). The CDR3 is 16 residues long. The germline V gene encodes CDR1 MNHGY and CDR2 SVAAGI. The CDR3 sequence: CASTRPPGDYNSPLHF. In DNA form, the CDR3 reads TGTGCCAGCACGAGGCCCCCTGGGGACTATAATTCCCCCCTCCACTTT.